The TCR beta chain described here comes from a study of T cell changes during pregnancy in multiple sclerosis. The germline V gene has CDR1 SGHNT and CDR2 YYREEE (reference sequence). Germline trimming cut 4 bases from V and 6 bases from J; bases unmatched to any gene: 15. The CDR3 runs 17 residues. This clone was observed once. Profiled with immunoSEQ multiplex PCR; TCRdb holds only in-frame clones, not every one. The sample carries 60,000 to 70,000 clones, 91% recorded once. This chain connects TRBV5-4 to TRBJ2-2; TRBD1 matches 7 bases. The TCR sequence derives from a female donor in good health, enrolled as a control in a pregnancy study. This sample comprised peripheral blood, obtained after pregnancy. The CDR3 DNA follows: TGTGCCAGCAGCCTATACACCGGGACAGCCCTCCCCGGGGAGCTGTTTTTT. This gives the protein CASSLYTGTALPGELFF.